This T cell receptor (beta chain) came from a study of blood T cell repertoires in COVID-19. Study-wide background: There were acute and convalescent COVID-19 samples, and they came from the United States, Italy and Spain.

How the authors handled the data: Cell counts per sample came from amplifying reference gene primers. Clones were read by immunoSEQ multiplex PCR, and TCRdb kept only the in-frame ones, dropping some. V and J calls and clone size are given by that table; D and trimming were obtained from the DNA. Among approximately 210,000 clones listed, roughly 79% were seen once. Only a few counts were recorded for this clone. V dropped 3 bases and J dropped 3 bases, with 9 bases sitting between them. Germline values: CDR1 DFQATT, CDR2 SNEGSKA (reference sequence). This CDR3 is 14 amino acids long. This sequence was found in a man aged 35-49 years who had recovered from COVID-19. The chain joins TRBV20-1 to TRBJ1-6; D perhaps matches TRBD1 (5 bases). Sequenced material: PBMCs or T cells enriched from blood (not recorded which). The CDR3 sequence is CSASRGDYNSPLHF. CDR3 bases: TGCAGTGCTAGTCGGGGGGACTATAATTCACCCCTCCACTTT.